One sample yielded the 24 T cell receptor beta chains listed below, sequenced in a study of blood T cell repertoires in COVID-19. Measured with immunoSEQ multiplex PCR; TCRdb has only the in-frame clones, and not every one. The sample comprises 210,000 or so clones, 81% of which are singletons, and 8.5% to 10% rests with the top ten. Input material: PBMCs or T cells enriched from blood (not recorded which). The receptors were gathered from a woman between 45 and 65 years old with acute COVID-19.

V is TRBV4-1 and J is TRBJ2-2, with a weak D call TRBD2 (6 bases). CDR1 MGHRA and CDR2 YSYEKL come from the germline V gene. The CDR3 has 15 amino acids. Trimming removed 2 bases from V and 3 bases from J, with 10 bases in between. The CDR3 protein is CASSQRGTYTGELFF. The DNA of the CDR3 is TGCGCCAGCAGCCAACGGGGGACGTACACCGGGGAGCTGTTTTTT.

The V and J genes are TRBV9 and TRBJ2-7, with TRBD2 identical over 14 bases. Per germline, CDR1 SGDLS and CDR2 YYNGEE. This CDR3 is 19 amino acids long. V lost 0 bases and J lost 13; bases outside the gene matches: 21. Here the CDR3 reads CASSVASSTSGRAYEQLYF. The CDR3 nucleotides read TGTGCCAGCAGCGTAGCTTCATCGACTAGCGGGAGGGCATACGAGCAGCTTTACTTC.

The chain employs TRBV10-3 and TRBJ1-5; the D gene is possibly TRBD1 (5 bases). Germline V gene sequence: CDR1 ENHRY, CDR2 SYGVKD. This CDR3 contains 14 residues. Trimming cost V 3 bases and J 6 bases, with 12 bases left between them. The CDR3 protein is CAISDLQGGQPQHF. The CDR3 region has the DNA TGTGCCATCAGTGACTTGCAGGGAGGTCAGCCCCAGCATTTT.

This clone was detected a few times. The chain employs TRBV19 and TRBJ2-1, with 8 bases matching TRBD2. The CDR3 covers 15 residues. J was trimmed by 7 bases and V by 0 bases; bases with no gene match: 5. Germline-derived CDR1 and CDR2 are LNHDA and SQIVND (reference sequence). For the CDR3, the DNA is TGTGCCAGTAGTATAGATGGCGGCGGGGGGAATGAGCAGTTCTTC. Translating it yields CASSIDGGGGNEQFF.

The gene calls are TRBV7-2 and TRBJ2-7; the D is unclear. Germline CDR1 SGHTA, CDR2 FQGNSA. Trimming pared 3 bases from V and 2 bases from J, leaving 11 bases between. This CDR3 spans 14 amino acids. The CDR3 DNA follows: TGTGCCAGCAGCTTGAACGGTCTGACCTACGAGCAGTACTTC. It codes for CASSLNGLTYEQYF.

CDR3 loop: CASSSGTGGTGELFF. The CDR3 nucleotides read TGTGCCAGCAGTTCGGGGACAGGGGGGACCGGGGAGCTGTTTTTT. J is TRBJ2-2 and V is TRBV6-5; 11 positions match TRBD1. This CDR3 region has 15 residues. V trimming: 4 bases; J trimming: 5 bases; junction bases outside the gene matches: 3. Germline loops: CDR1 MNHEY, CDR2 SVGAGI.

Written as DNA, the CDR3 is TGTGCCAGCATTATGACCCGGGATGGCAATCAGCCCCAGCATTTT. Its translation is CASIMTRDGNQPQHF. This chain joins TRBV2 and TRBJ1-5; D gene unclear. The V end lost 7 bases, the J end lost 2 bases, and 15 bases lay between the germline ends. CDR1 is SNHLY, CDR2 FYNNEI, per germline. The CDR3 loop spans 15 amino acids.

The CDR3 sequence is CASSIQRRGGWELFF. DNA for the CDR3: TGTGCCAGTAGTATACAGCGGAGGGGCGGATGGGAGCTGTTTTTT. The V call is TRBV19, the J call TRBJ2-2; D might be TRBD2 (6 bases). The CDR3 runs 15 residues. Germline V gene sequence: CDR1 LNHDA, CDR2 SQIVND (reference sequence). V lost 2 bases and J lost 9, with 16 bases in between.

The genes are TRBV19 and TRBJ1-5, with unresolved D. This CDR3 spans 16 amino acids. Germline V gene data show CDR1 as LNHDA and CDR2 as SQIVND (reference sequence). V was trimmed by 0 bases and J by 7 bases, leaving 16 bases between them. CDR3 sequence reads: CASSIDPGSSRQPQHF. CDR3 DNA: TGTGCCAGTAGTATAGATCCGGGAAGTTCCCGGCAGCCCCAGCATTTT.

V gene TRBV18 combines with J gene TRBJ2-4; 8 positions match TRBD1. The CDR3 has 18 residues. Germline V gives CDR1 KGHSH, CDR2 LQKENI. The trim removed 3 bases at V and 0 bases at J, leaving 10 bases unmatched. The chain's CDR3 is CASSPSPAGGAAKNIQYF. For the CDR3, the DNA is TGTGCCAGCTCACCTAGCCCCGCAGGGGGCGCAGCCAAAAACATTCAGTACTTC.

This chain uses TRBV24-1 with TRBJ2-6; D not certain. This CDR3 spans 15 amino acids. CDR1 and CDR2 (germline): KGHDR, SFDVKD. V lost 2 bases, J lost 2 bases, and 6 bases lay in between. CDR3 region: CATSDSTTGANVLTF. CDR3 DNA: TGTGCCACCAGTGATTCCACTACTGGGGCCAACGTCCTGACTTTC.

The chain joins TRBV30 to TRBJ1-1, with a possible D match to TRBD1 (6 bases). This CDR3 is built from 13 residues. Trimming shortened V by 5 bases and J by 5 bases, and 15 bases separated the two germline ends. Germline CDR1 reads GTSNPN; CDR2 reads SVGIG (reference sequence). The CDR3 DNA reads TGTGCCTGGTCTATTACAGGGATAACTGAAGCTTTCTTT. Amino acid sequence: CAWSITGITEAFF.

The rearrangement joins TRBV28 to TRBJ1-2; 10 bases map to TRBD1. V lost 5 bases, J lost 6 bases, and 6 bases stayed unmatched. Germline CDR1 MDHEN, CDR2 SYDVKM. The CDR3 has 14 residues. CDR3 bases: TGTGCCAGCAGTATGACAGGGGGCGGGGATGGCTACACCTTC. Its translation: CASSMTGGGDGYTF.

The CDR3 DNA is TGCGCCAGCAGCTTTCAGGGGCGAGATGAAGCTTTCTTT. Translating gives CASSFQGRDEAFF. The chain employs TRBV5-1 and TRBJ1-1, with TRBD1 as a possible D gene (6 bases). This CDR3 region has 13 residues. The V end was cut by 2 bases, the J end by 7 bases, with 12 bases between. The germline gives CDR1 SGHRS, CDR2 YFSETQ.

The chain carries TRBV29-1 and TRBJ2-5; 8 bases agree with TRBD2. The germline CDR1 and CDR2 sequences are SQVTM and ANQGSEA. The junction had 8 bases not matched to a gene; V was cut back by 6 bases and J by 2 bases. The CDR3 covers 14 residues. DNA of the CDR3: TGCAGCGTAGCCAGCGGGAGTCGGCAAGAGACCCAGTACTTC. Residues: CSVASGSRQETQYF.

A few counts support this clone. J is TRBJ2-2 and V is TRBV19; TRBD1 might be the D (7 bases). From germline, CDR1 is LNHDA and CDR2 SQIVND (reference sequence). V lost 5 bases, J lost 4 bases, and 14 bases lay in between. The CDR3 sequence is 15 residues long. The CDR3 DNA reads TGTGCCAGTAGTGGAAGACAGGGAGGCACCGGGGAGCTGTTTTTT. Amino acids: CASSGRQGGTGELFF.

The genes are TRBV19 and TRBJ2-1; TRBD1 agrees at 10 bases. The CDR3 is made up of 17 amino acids. With 4 bases clipped from V and 4 bases from J, the junction kept 10 bases outside the gene matches. Germline CDR1 reads LNHDA; CDR2 reads SQIVND (reference sequence). CDR3 bases: TGTGCCAGTAGTAGGACCGGGACAGGGGTACAGTACAATGAGCAGTTCTTC. Protein product: CASSRTGTGVQYNEQFF.

This clone was detected a few times. This sequence joins TRBV18 and TRBJ1-2; 8 nucleotides align to TRBD1. This CDR3 is 15 amino acids long. Trimming took 2 bases from V and 5 from J; bases not matched to a gene: 7. Germline assignment: CDR1 KGHSH and CDR2 LQKENI. The CDR3 nucleotides are TGTGCCAGCTCACCAGCGACGGGACAGGTATATGGCTACACCTTC. It encodes CASSPATGQVYGYTF.

This clone is a singleton in its sample. The chain links TRBV16 to TRBJ1-1; 8 bases fit TRBD1. With 2 bases clipped from V and 6 bases from J, the junction kept 8 bases outside the gene matches. The V gene's germline CDR1 is KGHSY and CDR2 FQNENV. CDR3 length equals 15 residues. CDR3 loop: CASSQIGQGAAEAFF. DNA of the CDR3: TGTGCCAGCAGCCAAATCGGACAGGGTGCCGCTGAAGCTTTCTTT.

This CDR3 is CASSPEQTLNTEAFF. The DNA for the CDR3 is TGTGCCAGCTCACCTGAACAGACCTTGAACACTGAAGCTTTCTTT. The rearrangement uses TRBV18 and TRBJ1-1, with D unresolved. Trimming left V 3 bases short and J 0 bases short, with 11 bases between. Germline V gives CDR1 KGHSH, CDR2 LQKENI. The CDR3 sequence is 15 residues long.

The chain carries TRBV5-1 and TRBJ1-5; TRBD1 aligns across 11 bases. Germline values: CDR1 SGHRS, CDR2 YFSETQ. This CDR3 is 16 amino acids long. Unmatched junction bases numbered 7, after V lost 3 bases and J lost 5 bases. For the CDR3, the DNA is TGCGCCAGCAGCTGGGGAGGGACAGGGGGAGATCAGCCCCAGCATTTT. It codes for CASSWGGTGGDQPQHF.

The chain is built from TRBV27 and TRBJ2-1, with 13 bases lining up with TRBD2. J was trimmed by 5 bases and V by 5 bases; bases with no gene match: 3. Germline lookup yields CDR1 MNHEY and CDR2 SMNVEV (reference sequence). The CDR3 covers 15 residues. The CDR3 nucleotides read TGTGCCAGCAGTGCCGGGACTAGCGGGGACAATGAGCAGTTCTTC. This codes for CASSAGTSGDNEQFF.

About this clone: The identical CDR3 is also encoded by other nucleotide sequences in the sample. The chain carries TRBV9 and TRBJ1-3, with a tentative D call TRBD1 (5 bases). Germline CDR1 SGDLS, CDR2 YYNGEE. There are 15 residues in the CDR3. The ends were cut back, 2 bases at V and 0 bases at J, with 9 bases in the middle. CDR3 bases: TGTGCCAGCAGCGTGGGGACTGCCTCTGGAAACACCATATATTTT. The encoded protein is CASSVGTASGNTIYF.

The rearrangement uses TRBV28 and TRBJ1-2; tentatively, D is TRBD1 (5 bases). The CDR3 spans 15 residues. In germline, CDR1 is MDHEN, CDR2 SYDVKM. Trimming left V 2 bases short and J 8 bases short, with 18 bases between. The CDR3 loop reads CASSLGATGRSGYTF. CDR3 sequence (DNA): TGTGCCAGCAGTTTAGGGGCCACAGGACGGAGCGGCTACACCTTC.